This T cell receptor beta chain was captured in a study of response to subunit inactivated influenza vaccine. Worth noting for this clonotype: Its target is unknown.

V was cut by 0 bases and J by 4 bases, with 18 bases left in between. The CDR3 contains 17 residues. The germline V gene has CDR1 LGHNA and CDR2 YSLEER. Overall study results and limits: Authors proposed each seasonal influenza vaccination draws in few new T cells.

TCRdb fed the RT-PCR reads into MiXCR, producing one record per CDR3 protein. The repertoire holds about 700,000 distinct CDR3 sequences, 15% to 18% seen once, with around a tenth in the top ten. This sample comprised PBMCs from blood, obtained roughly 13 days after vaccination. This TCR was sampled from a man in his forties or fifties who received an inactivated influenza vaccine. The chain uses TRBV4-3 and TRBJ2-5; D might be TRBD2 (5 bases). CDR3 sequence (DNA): TGCGCCAGCAGCCAAGATTGGCTAGCTGGGGTACGAGAGACCCAGTACTTC. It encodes CASSQDWLAGVRETQYF.